The clone carrying this T cell receptor (beta chain) was seen many times. As yet, its antigen is unknown. Each CDR3 protein gets one entry after TCRdb re-called the 5' RACE reads with MiXCR. The sample holds approximately 340,000 distinct CDR3 sequences, less than 20% seen once. The record originates from a study of T-cell memory formation after mild COVID-19. Findings and caveats of the study: Later expanders leaned toward CD4+, whereas clones contracting from day 15 to 85 were balanced CD4/CD8.

The sequence came from a man between 18 and 29 years old who had mild COVID-19 (a few samples of this study predate the infection). Cell type and time point are not known. Material for sequencing was PBMCs or a T cell subset sorted from them (not recorded which).

Written as DNA, the CDR3 is TGTGCCAGCAGCGCCCCAACATCGAACACTGAAGCTTTCTTT. Translation: CASSAPTSNTEAFF. The chain is built from TRBV7-9 and TRBJ1-1; no clear D. Trimming took 5 bases from V and 1 from J, leaving 11 bases between them. Germline V gene lookup returns CDR1 SEHNR and CDR2 FQNEAQ (reference sequence). CDR3 length equals 14 residues. Looking up the rest from reference TRBV7-9 and TRBJ1-1 gives the full variable domain: DTGVSQNPRHKITKRGQNVTFRCDPISEHNRLYWYRQTLGQGPEFLTYFQNEAQLEKSRLLSDRFSAERPKGSFSTLEIQRTEQGDSAMYLCASSAPTSNTEAFFGQGTRLTVV.